The present T cell receptor (beta chain) was sequenced within a study of CD8+ T cells in alopecia areata. Study overall: Tofacitinib dosing lasted 6 to 18 months, which was then followed by 6 months off drug.

This CDR3 is built from 16 residues. Germline V gives CDR1 SGHTA, CDR2 FQGNSA. As to this clone: Its antigen is undetermined.

RNA, once extracted, was reverse transcribed into cDNA for use as the sequencing template. Profiled with immunoSEQ multiplex PCR; TCRdb holds only in-frame clones, not every one. The repertoire includes some 11,000 clones, 50% to 65% of them detected once, and over 12% sits in the top ten. It was from alopecia areata patients that lesional scalp punch biopsies and peripheral blood were collected. Study-wide points: Scalp sequencing captures resident alphabeta T cells of normal skin too.

The TCR originated in a human donor with alopecia areata. The chain recombines TRBV7-2 with TRBJ2-5, with 9 bases matching TRBD1. Matching the DNA end better, TRBJ2-7 makes the J call doubtful. The sequencing input was skin. The DNA for the CDR3 is TGTGCCAGCAGTCTTTATGAGCCGGGACAGGGTTACGAGCAGTACTTC. Protein: CASSLYEPGQGYEQYF.